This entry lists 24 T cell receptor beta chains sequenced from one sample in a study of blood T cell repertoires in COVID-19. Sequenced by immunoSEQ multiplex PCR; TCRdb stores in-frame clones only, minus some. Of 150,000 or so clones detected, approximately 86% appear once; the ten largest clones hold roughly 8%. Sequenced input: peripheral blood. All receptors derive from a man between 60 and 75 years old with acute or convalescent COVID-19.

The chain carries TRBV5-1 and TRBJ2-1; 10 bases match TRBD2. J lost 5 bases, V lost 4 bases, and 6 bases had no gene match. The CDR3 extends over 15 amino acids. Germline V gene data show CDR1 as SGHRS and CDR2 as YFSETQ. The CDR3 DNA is TGCGCCAGCAGCCGACTAGCGGGTTTCGACAATGAGCAGTTCTTC. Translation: CASSRLAGFDNEQFF. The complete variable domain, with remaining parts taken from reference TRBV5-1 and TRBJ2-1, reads KAGVTQTPRYLIKTRGQQVTLSCSPISGHRSVSWYQQTPGQGLQFLFEYFSETQRNKGNFPGRFSGRQFSNSRSEMNVSTLELGDSALYLCASSRLAGFDNEQFFGPGTRLTVL.

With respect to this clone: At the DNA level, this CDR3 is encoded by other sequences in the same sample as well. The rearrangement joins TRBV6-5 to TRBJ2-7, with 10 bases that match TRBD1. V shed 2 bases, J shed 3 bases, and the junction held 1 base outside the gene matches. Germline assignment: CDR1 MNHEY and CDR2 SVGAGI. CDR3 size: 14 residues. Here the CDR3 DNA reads TGTGCCAGCAGTTACCGGACAGGGGGCTACGAGCAGTACTTC. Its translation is CASSYRTGGYEQYF.

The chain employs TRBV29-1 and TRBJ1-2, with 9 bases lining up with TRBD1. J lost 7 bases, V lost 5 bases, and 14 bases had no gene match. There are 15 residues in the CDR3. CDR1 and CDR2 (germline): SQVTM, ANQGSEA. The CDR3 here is CSVSGTGRAGGGYTF. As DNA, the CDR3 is TGCAGCGTTTCCGGGACAGGGAGGGCCGGGGGTGGCTACACCTTC.

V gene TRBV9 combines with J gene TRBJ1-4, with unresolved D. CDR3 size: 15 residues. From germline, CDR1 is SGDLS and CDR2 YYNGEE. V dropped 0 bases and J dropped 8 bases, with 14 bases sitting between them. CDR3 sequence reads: CASSVAAGILEKLFF. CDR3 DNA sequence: TGTGCCAGCAGCGTAGCAGCCGGGATTTTAGAAAAACTGTTTTTT.

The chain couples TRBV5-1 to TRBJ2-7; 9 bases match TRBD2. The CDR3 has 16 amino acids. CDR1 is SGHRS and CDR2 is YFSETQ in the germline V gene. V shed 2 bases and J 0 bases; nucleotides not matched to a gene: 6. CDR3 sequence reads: CASSFGLAGLSYEQYF. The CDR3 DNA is TGCGCCAGCAGCTTTGGTCTAGCGGGACTCTCCTACGAGCAGTACTTC.

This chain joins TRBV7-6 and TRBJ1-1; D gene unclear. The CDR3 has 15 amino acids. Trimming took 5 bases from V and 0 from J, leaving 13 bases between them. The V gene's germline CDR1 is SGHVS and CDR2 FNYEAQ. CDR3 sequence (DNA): TGTGCCAGCAGCCCATTGGTAGACATGAACACTGAAGCTTTCTTT. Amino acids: CASSPLVDMNTEAFF. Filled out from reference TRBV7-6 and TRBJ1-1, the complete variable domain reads GAGVSQSPRYKVTKRGQDVALRCDPISGHVSLYWYRQALGQGPEFLTYFNYEAQQDKSGLPNDRFSAERPEGSISTLTIQRTEQRDSAMYRCASSPLVDMNTEAFFGQGTRLTVV.

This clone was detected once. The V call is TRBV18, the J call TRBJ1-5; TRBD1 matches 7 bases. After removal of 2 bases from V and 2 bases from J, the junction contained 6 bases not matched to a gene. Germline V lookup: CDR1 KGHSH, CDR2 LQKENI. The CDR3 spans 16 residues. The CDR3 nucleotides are TGTGCCAGCTCACCAACCGCAGGGGGAGGCAATCAGCCCCAGCATTTT. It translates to CASSPTAGGGNQPQHF.

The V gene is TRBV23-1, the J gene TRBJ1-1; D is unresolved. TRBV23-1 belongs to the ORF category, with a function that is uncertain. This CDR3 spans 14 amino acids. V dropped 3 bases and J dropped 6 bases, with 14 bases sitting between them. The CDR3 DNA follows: TGCGCCAGCAGTCATCTGGGCAAGTCGGCTGAAGCTTTCTTT. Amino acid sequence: CASSHLGKSAEAFF.

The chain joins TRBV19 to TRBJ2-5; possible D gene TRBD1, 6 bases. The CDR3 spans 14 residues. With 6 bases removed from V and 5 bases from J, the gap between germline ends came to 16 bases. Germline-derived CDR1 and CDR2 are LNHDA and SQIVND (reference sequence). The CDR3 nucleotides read TGTGCCAGTAGCAAACGAGGGGGTGCGGAGACCCAGTACTTC. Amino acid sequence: CASSKRGGAETQYF.

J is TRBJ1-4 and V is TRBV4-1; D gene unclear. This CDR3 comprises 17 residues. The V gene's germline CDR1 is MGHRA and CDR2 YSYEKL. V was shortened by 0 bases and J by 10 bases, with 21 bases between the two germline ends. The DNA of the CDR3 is TGCGCCAGCAGCCAAGATACGTCCAGTGGGAGTTCCGGAAAACTGTTTTTT. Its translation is CASSQDTSSGSSGKLFF.

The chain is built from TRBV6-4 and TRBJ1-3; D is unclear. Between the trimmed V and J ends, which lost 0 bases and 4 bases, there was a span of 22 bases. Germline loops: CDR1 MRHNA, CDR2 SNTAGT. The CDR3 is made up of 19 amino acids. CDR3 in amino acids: CASSDSTAGSSGSGNTIYF. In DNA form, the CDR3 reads TGTGCCAGCAGTGACTCGACGGCGGGGAGTTCGGGTTCCGGAAACACCATATATTTT.

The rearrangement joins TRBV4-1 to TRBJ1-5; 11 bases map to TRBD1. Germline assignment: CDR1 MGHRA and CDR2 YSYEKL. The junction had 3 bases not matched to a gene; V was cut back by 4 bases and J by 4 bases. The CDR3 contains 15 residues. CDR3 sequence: CASSLGTGGNQPQHF. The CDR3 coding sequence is TGCGCCAGCAGCCTGGGGACAGGGGGTAATCAGCCCCAGCATTTT.

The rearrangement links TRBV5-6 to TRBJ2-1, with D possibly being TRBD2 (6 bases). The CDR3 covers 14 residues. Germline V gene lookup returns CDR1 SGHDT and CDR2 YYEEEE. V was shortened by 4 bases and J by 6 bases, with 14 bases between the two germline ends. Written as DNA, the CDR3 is TGTGCCAGCAGCCCTCCGGGGGTCGGCAATGAGCAGTTCTTC. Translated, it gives CASSPPGVGNEQFF. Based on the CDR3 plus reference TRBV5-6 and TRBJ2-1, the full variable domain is DAGVTQSPTHLIKTRGQQVTLRCSPKSGHDTVSWYQQALGQGPQFIFQYYEEEERQRGNFPDRFSGHQFPNYSSELNVNALLLGDSALYLCASSPPGVGNEQFFGPGTRLTVL.

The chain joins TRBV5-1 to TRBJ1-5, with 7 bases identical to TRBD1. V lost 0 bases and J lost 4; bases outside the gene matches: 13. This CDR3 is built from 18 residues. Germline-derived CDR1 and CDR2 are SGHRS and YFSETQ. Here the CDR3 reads CASSLGPDTTGRNQPQHF. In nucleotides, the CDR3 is TGCGCCAGCAGCTTGGGCCCGGATACGACAGGGAGGAATCAGCCCCAGCATTTT.

The CDR3 protein is CASSFWDRVGEQYF. As DNA, the CDR3 is TGTGCCAGCAGCTTCTGGGACAGGGTCGGCGAGCAGTACTTC. This chain joins TRBV7-9 and TRBJ2-7; 9 bases fit TRBD1. Germline CDR1 SEHNR, CDR2 FQNEAQ (reference sequence). CDR3 length: 14 residues. Losses at the gene ends were 3 bases for V and 6 bases for J; bases not matched to a gene: 6.

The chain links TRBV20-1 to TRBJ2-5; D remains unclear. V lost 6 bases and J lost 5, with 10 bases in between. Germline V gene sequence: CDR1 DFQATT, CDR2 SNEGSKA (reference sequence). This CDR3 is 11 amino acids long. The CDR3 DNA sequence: TGCAGTGCCGACTTTGGGGAGACCCAGTACTTC. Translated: CSADFGETQYF.

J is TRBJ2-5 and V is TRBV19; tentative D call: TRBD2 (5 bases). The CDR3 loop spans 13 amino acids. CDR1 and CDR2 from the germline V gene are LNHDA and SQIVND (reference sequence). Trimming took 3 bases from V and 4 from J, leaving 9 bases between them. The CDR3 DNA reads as TGTGCCAGTAGTATGGAGGTGGGAGAGACCCAGTACTTC. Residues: CASSMEVGETQYF.

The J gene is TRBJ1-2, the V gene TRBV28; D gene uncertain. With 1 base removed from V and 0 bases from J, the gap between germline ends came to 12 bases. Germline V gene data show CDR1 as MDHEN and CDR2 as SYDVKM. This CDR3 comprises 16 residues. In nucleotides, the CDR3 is TGTGCCAGCAGTTTATTGACCCAGGCACCTAACTATGGCTACACCTTC. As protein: CASSLLTQAPNYGYTF.

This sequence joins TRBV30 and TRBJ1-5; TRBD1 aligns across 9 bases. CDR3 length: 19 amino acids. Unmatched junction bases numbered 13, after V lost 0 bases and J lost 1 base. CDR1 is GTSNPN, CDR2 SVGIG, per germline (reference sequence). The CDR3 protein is CAWSVFRTGADLSNQPQHF. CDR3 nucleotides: TGTGCCTGGAGTGTATTTCGGACAGGGGCCGACCTAAGCAATCAGCCCCAGCATTTT.

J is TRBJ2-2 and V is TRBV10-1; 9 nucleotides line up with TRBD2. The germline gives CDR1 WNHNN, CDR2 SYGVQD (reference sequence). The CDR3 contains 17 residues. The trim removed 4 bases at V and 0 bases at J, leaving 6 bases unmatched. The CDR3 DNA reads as TGCGCCAGCAGTGCCCCAGCGGGAGGCGCGAACACCGGGGAGCTGTTTTTT. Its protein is CASSAPAGGANTGELFF.

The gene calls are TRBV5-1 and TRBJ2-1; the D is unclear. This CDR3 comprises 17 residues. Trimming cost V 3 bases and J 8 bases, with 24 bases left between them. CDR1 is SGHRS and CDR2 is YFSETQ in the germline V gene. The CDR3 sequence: CASSSTLSAPNADEQFF. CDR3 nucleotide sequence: TGCGCCAGCAGCTCGACCCTCAGCGCCCCAAATGCAGATGAGCAGTTCTTC.

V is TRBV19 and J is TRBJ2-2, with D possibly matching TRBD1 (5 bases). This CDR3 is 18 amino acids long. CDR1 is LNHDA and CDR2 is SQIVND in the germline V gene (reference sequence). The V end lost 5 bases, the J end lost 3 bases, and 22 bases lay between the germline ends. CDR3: CASSSNKGGWGYTGELFF. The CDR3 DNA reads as TGTGCCAGTAGTTCAAACAAGGGTGGCTGGGGCTACACCGGGGAGCTGTTTTTT.

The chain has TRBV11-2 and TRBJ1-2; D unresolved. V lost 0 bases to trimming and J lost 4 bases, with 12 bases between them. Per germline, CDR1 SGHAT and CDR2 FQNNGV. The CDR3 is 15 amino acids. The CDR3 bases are TGTGCCAGCAGCTTAGATCTTCCGGGTGTCTATGGCTACACCTTC. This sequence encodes CASSLDLPGVYGYTF.

The CDR3, as DNA: TGTGCCAGCAGACTACAGGGGGCAGGGGACAATCAGCCCCAGCATTTT. Its protein product is CASRLQGAGDNQPQHF. The chain carries TRBV6-6 and TRBJ1-5; 9 nucleotides align to TRBD1. Looked up from germline, CDR1 is MNHNY and CDR2 is SVGAGI (reference sequence). This CDR3 is built from 16 residues. V lost 6 bases and J lost 3; bases outside the gene matches: 9.